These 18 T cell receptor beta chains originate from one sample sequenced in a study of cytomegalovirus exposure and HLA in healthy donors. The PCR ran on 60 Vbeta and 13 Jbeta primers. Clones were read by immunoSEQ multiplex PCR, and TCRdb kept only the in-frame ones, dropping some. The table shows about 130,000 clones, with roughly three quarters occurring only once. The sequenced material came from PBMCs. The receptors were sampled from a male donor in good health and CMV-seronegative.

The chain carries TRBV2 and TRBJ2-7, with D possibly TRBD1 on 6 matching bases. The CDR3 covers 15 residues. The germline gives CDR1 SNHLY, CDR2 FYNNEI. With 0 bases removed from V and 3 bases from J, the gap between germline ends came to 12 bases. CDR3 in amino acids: CASSEAGRGSYEQYF. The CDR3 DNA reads TGTGCCAGCAGTGAAGCGGGCAGGGGCAGCTACGAGCAGTACTTC.

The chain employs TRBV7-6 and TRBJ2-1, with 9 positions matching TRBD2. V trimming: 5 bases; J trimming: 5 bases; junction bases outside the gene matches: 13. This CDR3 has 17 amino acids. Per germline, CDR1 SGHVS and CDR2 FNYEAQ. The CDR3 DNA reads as TGTGCCAGCAGCCCAAGGACTCTAGCGGGGCCCCACAATGAGCAGTTCTTC. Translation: CASSPRTLAGPHNEQFF.

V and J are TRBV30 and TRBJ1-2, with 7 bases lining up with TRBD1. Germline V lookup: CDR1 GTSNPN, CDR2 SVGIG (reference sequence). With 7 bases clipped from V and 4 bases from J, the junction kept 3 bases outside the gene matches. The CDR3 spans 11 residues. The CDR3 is CAFRGPYGYTF. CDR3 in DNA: TGTGCCTTTAGGGGGCCCTATGGCTACACCTTC.

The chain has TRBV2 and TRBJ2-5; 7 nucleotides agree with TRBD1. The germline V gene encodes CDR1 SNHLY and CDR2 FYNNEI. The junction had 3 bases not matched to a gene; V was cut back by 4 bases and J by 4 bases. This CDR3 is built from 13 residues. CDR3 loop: CASSGDSGETQYF. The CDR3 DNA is TGTGCCAGCAGTGGGGACAGCGGAGAGACCCAGTACTTC.

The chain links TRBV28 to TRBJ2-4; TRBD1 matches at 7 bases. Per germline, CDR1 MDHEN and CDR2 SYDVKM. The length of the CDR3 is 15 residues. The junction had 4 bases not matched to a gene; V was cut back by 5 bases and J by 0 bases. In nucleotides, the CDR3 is TGTGCCAGCAGTCCACAGGGGTTAGCCAAAAACATTCAGTACTTC. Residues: CASSPQGLAKNIQYF.

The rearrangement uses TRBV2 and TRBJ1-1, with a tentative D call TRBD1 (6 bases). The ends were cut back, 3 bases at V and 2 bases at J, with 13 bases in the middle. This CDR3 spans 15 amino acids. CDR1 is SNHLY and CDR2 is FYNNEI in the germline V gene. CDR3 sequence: CASSDSWTVNTEAFF. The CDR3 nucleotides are TGTGCCAGCAGTGATTCTTGGACAGTCAACACTGAAGCTTTCTTT. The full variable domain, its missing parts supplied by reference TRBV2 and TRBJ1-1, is EPEVTQTPSHQVTQMGQEVILRCVPISNHLYFYWYRQILGQKVEFLVSFYNNEISEKSEIFDDQFSVERPDGSNFTLKIRSTKLEDSAMYFCASSDSWTVNTEAFFGQGTRLTVV.

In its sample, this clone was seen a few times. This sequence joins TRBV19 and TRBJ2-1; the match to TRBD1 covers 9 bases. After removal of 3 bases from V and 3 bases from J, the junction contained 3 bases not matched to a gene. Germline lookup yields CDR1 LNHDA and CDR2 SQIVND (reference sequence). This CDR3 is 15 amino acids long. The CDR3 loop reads CASSITGGGYNEQFF. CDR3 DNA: TGTGCCAGTAGTATCACAGGGGGCGGCTACAATGAGCAGTTCTTC. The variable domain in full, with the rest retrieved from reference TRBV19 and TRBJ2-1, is DGGITQSPKYLFRKEGQNVTLSCEQNLNHDAMYWYRQDPGQGLRLIYYSQIVNDFQKGDIAEGYSVSREKKESFPLTVTSAQKNPTAFYLCASSITGGGYNEQFFGPGTRLTVL.

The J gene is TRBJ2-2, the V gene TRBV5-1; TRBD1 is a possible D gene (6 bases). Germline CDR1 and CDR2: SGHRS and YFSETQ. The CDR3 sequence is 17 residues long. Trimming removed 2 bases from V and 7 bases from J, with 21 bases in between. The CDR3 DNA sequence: TGCGCCAGCAGCTTAAGCACCGGGACAATAGGCGGCGGGGAGCTGTTTTTT. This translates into CASSLSTGTIGGGELFF.

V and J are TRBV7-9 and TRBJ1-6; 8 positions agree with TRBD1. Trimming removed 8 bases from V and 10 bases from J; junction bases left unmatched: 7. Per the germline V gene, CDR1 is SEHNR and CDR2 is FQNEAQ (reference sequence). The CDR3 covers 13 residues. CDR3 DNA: TGTGCCAGCGCAGGGGGCTCGTGGTCACCCCTCCACTTT. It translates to CASAGGSWSPLHF.

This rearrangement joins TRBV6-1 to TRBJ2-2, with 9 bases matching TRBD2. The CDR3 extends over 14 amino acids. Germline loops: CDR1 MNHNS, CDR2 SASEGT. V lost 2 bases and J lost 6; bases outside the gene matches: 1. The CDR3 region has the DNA TGTGCCAGCAGTGAACTAGCGGGGCCCGGGGAGCTGTTTTTT. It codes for CASSELAGPGELFF.

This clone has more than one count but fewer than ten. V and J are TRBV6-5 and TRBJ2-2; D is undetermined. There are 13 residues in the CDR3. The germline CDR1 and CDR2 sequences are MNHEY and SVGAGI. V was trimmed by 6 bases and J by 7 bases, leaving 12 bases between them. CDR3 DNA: TGTGCCAGCAGGAACACCATGGTCGGGGAGCTGTTTTTT. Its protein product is CASRNTMVGELFF.

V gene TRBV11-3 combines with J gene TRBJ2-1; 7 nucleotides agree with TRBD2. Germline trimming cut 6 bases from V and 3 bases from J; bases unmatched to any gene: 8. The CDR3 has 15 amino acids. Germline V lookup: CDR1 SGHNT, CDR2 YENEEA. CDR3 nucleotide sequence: TGTGCCAGCAGTTCCCCTAGCGGAGGCTACAATGAGCAGTTCTTC. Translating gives CASSSPSGGYNEQFF. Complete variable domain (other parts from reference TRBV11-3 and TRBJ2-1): EAGVVQSPRYKIIEKKQPVAFWCNPISGHNTLYWYLQNLGQGPELLIRYENEEAVDDSQLPKDRFSAERLKGVDSTLKIQPAELGDSAVYLCASSSPSGGYNEQFFGPGTRLTVL.

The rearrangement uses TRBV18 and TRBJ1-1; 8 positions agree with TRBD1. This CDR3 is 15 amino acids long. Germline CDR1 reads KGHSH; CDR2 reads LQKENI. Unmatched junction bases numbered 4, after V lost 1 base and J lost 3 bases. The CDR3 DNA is TGTGCCAGCTCACCACGACAGGGGTGGGACACTGAAGCTTTCTTT. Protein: CASSPRQGWDTEAFF.

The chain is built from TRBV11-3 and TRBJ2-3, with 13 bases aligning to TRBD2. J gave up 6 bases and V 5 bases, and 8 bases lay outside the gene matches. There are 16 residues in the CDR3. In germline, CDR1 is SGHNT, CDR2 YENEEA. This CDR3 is CASSPGLAGEKDTQYF. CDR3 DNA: TGTGCCAGCAGCCCCGGACTAGCGGGGGAAAAGGATACGCAGTATTTT. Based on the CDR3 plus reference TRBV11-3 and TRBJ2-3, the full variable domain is EAGVVQSPRYKIIEKKQPVAFWCNPISGHNTLYWYLQNLGQGPELLIRYENEEAVDDSQLPKDRFSAERLKGVDSTLKIQPAELGDSAVYLCASSPGLAGEKDTQYFGPGTRLTVL.

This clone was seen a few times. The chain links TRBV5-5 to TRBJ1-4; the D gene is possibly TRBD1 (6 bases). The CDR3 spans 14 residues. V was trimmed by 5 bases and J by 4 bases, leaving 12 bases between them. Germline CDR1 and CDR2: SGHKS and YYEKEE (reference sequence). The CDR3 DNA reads TGTGCCAGCAGTATTCAGGGGATTAATGAAAAACTGTTTTTT. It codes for CASSIQGINEKLFF.

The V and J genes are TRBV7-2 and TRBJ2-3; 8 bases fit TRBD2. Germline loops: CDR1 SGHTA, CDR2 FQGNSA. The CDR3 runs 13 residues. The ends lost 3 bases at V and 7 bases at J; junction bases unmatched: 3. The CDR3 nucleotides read TGTGCCAGCAGCTTCGGGAGGGGAAATACGCAGTATTTT. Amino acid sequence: CASSFGRGNTQYF.

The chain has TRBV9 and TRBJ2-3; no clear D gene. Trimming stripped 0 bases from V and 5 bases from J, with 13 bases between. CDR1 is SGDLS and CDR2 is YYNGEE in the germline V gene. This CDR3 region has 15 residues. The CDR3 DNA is TGTGCCAGCAGCGTAGGTCCCGGGTCGATAGATACGCAGTATTTT. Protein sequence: CASSVGPGSIDTQYF.

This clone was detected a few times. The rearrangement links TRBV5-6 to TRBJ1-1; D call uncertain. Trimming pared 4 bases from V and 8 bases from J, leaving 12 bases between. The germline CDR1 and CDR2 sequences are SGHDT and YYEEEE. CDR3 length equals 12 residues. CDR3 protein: CASSPVTGEAFF. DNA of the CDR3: TGTGCCAGCAGCCCGGTCACCGGGGAAGCTTTCTTT.